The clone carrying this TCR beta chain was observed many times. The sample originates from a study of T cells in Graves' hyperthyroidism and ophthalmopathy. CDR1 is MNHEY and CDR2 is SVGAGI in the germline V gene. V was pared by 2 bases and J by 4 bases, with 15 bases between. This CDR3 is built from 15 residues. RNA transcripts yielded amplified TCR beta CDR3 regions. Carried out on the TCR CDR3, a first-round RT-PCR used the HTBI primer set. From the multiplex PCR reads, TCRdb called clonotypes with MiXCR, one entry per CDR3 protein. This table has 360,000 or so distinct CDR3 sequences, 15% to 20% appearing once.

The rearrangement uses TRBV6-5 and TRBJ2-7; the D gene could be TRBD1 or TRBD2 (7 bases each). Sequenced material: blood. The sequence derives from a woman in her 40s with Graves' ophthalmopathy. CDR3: CASSYRRQGGYEQYF. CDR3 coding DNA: TGTGCCAGCAGTTACCGACGACAGGGAGGGTACGAGCAGTACTTC.